Presented here are 31 T cell receptor beta chains from one specimen sequenced in a study of cytomegalovirus exposure and HLA in healthy donors (dated by TCRdb to 2017 to 2019). The library was obtained by the immunoSEQ multiplex PCR assay. TCRdb holds this immuneACCESS table with in-frame rearrangements only. Some clones are missing; in checked studies, unresolved V genes explain under half, and the rest has no known cause. This sample comprises 150,000 to 200,000 clones, roughly 85% of them detected only once. Jointly, the top ten make up about a sixth of the sample. The sequenced sample was PBMCs. The receptors stem from a man aged 18 to 29 in good health and CMV-seropositive.

This chain joins TRBV25-1 and TRBJ1-5; the match to TRBD1 covers 9 bases. CDR1 MGHDK and CDR2 SYGVNS come from the germline V gene. This CDR3 contains 16 residues. V dropped 1 base and J dropped 7; count of bases not matched to a gene: 8. CDR3 in DNA: TGTGCCAGCAGTGAATCCGGGACAGGGATTCTCCAGCCCCAGCATTTT. This codes for CASSESGTGILQPQHF.

The rearrangement joins TRBV9 to TRBJ2-1, with 9 bases matching TRBD2. Germline trimming cut 0 bases from V and 8 bases from J; bases unmatched to any gene: 6. This CDR3 contains 15 residues. CDR1 and CDR2 (germline): SGDLS, YYNGEE. The CDR3 protein is CASSVGLAVKDEQFF. The CDR3 nucleotides read TGTGCCAGCAGCGTAGGACTAGCGGTAAAAGATGAGCAGTTCTTC.

V gene TRBV9 combines with J gene TRBJ2-1; 11 nucleotides match TRBD2. Germline CDR1 is SGDLS and CDR2 is YYNGEE. The J segment lost 5 bases and the V segment lost 3 bases, leaving 4 bases of the junction unmatched. The CDR3 runs 15 residues. As DNA, the CDR3 is TGTGCCAGCAGCGAGACTAGCGGGATTAACAATGAGCAGTTCTTC. Translation: CASSETSGINNEQFF.

The rearrangement links TRBV5-1 to TRBJ1-3; D may be TRBD1 (6 bases). CDR1 and CDR2 (germline): SGHRS, YFSETQ. V lost 4 bases, J lost 1 base, and 12 bases lay in between. The CDR3 contains 15 residues. The CDR3 sequence: CASSTSGDSGNTIYF. DNA of the CDR3: TGCGCCAGCAGCACATCAGGGGATTCTGGAAACACCATATATTTT.

This clone has only a few counts. The chain uses TRBV28 and TRBJ1-5; TRBD1 matches 9 bases. The CDR3 contains 16 residues. With V trimmed by 4 bases and J by 4 bases, 8 bases remained unmatched. Germline loops: CDR1 MDHEN, CDR2 SYDVKM. The CDR3 loop reads CASSSRGQGVNQPQHF. CDR3 nucleotide sequence: TGTGCCAGCAGTTCAAGGGGACAGGGAGTGAATCAGCCCCAGCATTTT.

This rearrangement joins TRBV29-1 to TRBJ1-2, with a possible D match to TRBD1 (6 bases). This CDR3 comprises 11 residues. Deletions cut 5 bases from V and 7 bases from J, with 11 bases between. CDR1 and CDR2 from the germline V gene are SQVTM and ANQGSEA. Here the CDR3 reads CSVLIGGGYTF. DNA for the CDR3: TGCAGCGTTCTGATAGGGGGTGGCTACACCTTC. Full variable domain (missing parts from reference TRBV29-1 and TRBJ1-2): SAVISQKPSRDICQRGTSLTIQCQVDSQVTMMFWYRQQPGQSLTLIATANQGSEATYESGFVIDKFPISRPNLTFSTLTVSNMSPEDSSIYLCSVLIGGGYTFGSGTRLTVV.

V usage is TRBV19 and J usage is TRBJ1-2; TRBD1 might be the D (5 bases). The germline V and J ends were trimmed by 4 bases and 8 bases, with 14 bases remaining between them. The CDR3 loop spans 13 amino acids. Germline-derived CDR1 and CDR2 are LNHDA and SQIVND (reference sequence). The CDR3 nucleotides are TGTGCCAGTAGTACAGGGTTAACGAGGGGCTACACCTTC. Encoded protein: CASSTGLTRGYTF.

The table lists this clone with a count of one. This chain links TRBV9 with TRBJ2-6; no clear D. The CDR3 contains 14 residues. Trimming left V 4 bases short and J 4 bases short, with 9 bases between. Germline lookup yields CDR1 SGDLS and CDR2 YYNGEE. The CDR3: CASSLLRGANVLTF. As DNA, the CDR3 is TGTGCCAGCAGCCTCTTGAGGGGGGCCAACGTCCTGACTTTC.

The chain joins TRBV6-1 to TRBJ1-1; 9 nucleotides match TRBD1. From germline, CDR1 is MNHNS and CDR2 SASEGT. The CDR3 length is 14 residues. V lost 4 bases and J lost 5; bases outside the gene matches: 5. In nucleotides, the CDR3 is TGTGCCAGCAGTGTCGACAGGGGGAGGACTGAAGCTTTCTTT. Its protein product is CASSVDRGRTEAFF.

The V gene is TRBV6-4, the J gene TRBJ2-1; D gene unclear. CDR1 and CDR2 (germline): MRHNA, SNTAGT. This CDR3 is built from 13 residues. Trimming left V 8 bases short and J 0 bases short, with 8 bases between. CDR3 sequence reads: CASSEFSYNEQFF. CDR3 in DNA: TGTGCCAGCTCGGAGTTCTCCTACAATGAGCAGTTCTTC.

The chain employs TRBV30 and TRBJ2-2; D may be TRBD1 (5 bases). Germline V gives CDR1 GTSNPN, CDR2 SVGIG (reference sequence). CDR3 size: 14 residues. V lost 6 bases, J lost 1 base, and 12 bases lay in between. The CDR3 nucleotides read TGTGCCTGTACTGACAGACTGAACACCGGGGAGCTGTTTTTT. Amino acids: CACTDRLNTGELFF.

V and J are TRBV7-3 and TRBJ2-1, with 8 bases lining up with TRBD1. The CDR3 spans 13 residues. J lost 11 bases, V lost 4 bases, and 7 bases had no gene match. CDR1 is SGHTA and CDR2 is FQGTGA in the germline V gene. CDR3 nucleotide sequence: TGTGCCAGCAGCTCAGGGGGCGCGGGCAAGCAGTTCTTC. Amino acid sequence: CASSSGGAGKQFF.

J is TRBJ2-1 and V is TRBV6-1; TRBD2 agrees at 9 bases. CDR1 and CDR2 from the germline V gene are MNHNS and SASEGT. The CDR3 loop spans 16 amino acids. V lost 0 bases and J lost 2; bases outside the gene matches: 2. The CDR3 region has the DNA TGTGCCAGCAGTGAAGCATTAGCGGGAGCCTACAATGAGCAGTTCTTC. This sequence encodes CASSEALAGAYNEQFF.

The V and J genes are TRBV6-1 and TRBJ2-2; TRBD1 agrees at 8 bases. With 7 bases clipped from V and 7 bases from J, the junction kept 11 bases outside the gene matches. The length of the CDR3 is 15 residues. The germline gives CDR1 MNHNS, CDR2 SASEGT. The CDR3 nucleotides are TGTGCCAGCACCTCCGGGACAGGCAGGGGCGGGGAGCTGTTTTTT. It encodes CASTSGTGRGGELFF.

At least ten counts were recorded for this clone. The gene calls are TRBV29-1 and TRBJ1-2; D is possibly TRBD1 (5 bases). Germline V CDR1 and CDR2: SQVTM, ANQGSEA. The CDR3 contains 13 residues. V was pared by 3 bases and J by 4 bases, with 12 bases between. CDR3 coding DNA: TGCAGCGTTGATGAAGCGACAGTCTATGGCTACACCTTC. This encodes CSVDEATVYGYTF. The full variable domain, its missing parts supplied by reference TRBV29-1 and TRBJ1-2, is SAVISQKPSRDICQRGTSLTIQCQVDSQVTMMFWYRQQPGQSLTLIATANQGSEATYESGFVIDKFPISRPNLTFSTLTVSNMSPEDSSIYLCSVDEATVYGYTFGSGTRLTVV.

The chain links TRBV28 to TRBJ2-5, with D tentatively TRBD2 (5 bases). Germline V CDR1 and CDR2: MDHEN, SYDVKM. The V and J ends lost 4 bases and 5 bases respectively, with 11 bases between them. The CDR3 totals 13 residues. The CDR3 bases are TGTGCCAGCAGTTACCGGGATGATGAGACCCAGTACTTC. Its protein product is CASSYRDDETQYF.

Concerning this clone: The sample has other DNA sequences that encode this CDR3 too. The chain couples TRBV18 to TRBJ2-7, with TRBD2 as a possible D gene (6 bases). The V gene lost 2 bases and the J gene lost 4 bases, with 9 bases spanning the gap. This CDR3 spans 13 amino acids. Germline assignment: CDR1 KGHSH and CDR2 LQKENI. DNA of the CDR3: TGTGCCAGCTCACCAGGCGGGACTTACGAGCAGTACTTC. It translates to CASSPGGTYEQYF.

The chain is built from TRBV28 and TRBJ1-5, with 7 bases identical to TRBD1. CDR3 length: 16 residues. CDR1 is MDHEN, CDR2 SYDVKM, per germline. V was pared by 7 bases and J by 0 bases, with 9 bases of the junction left unmatched. In nucleotides, the CDR3 is TGTGCCAGCACCATGACAGGGACCCATAGCAATCAGCCCCAGCATTTT. It yields the protein CASTMTGTHSNQPQHF. The full variable domain, completed using reference TRBV28 and TRBJ1-5, is DVKVTQSSRYLVKRTGEKVFLECVQDMDHENMFWYRQDPGLGLRLIYFSYDVKMKEKGDIPEGYSVSREKKERFSLILESASTNQTSMYLCASTMTGTHSNQPQHFGDGTRLSIL.

The chain combines TRBV7-9 with TRBJ1-2, with 10 bases identical to TRBD1. V was clipped by 0 bases and J by 8 bases; unmatched bases: 6. CDR1 is SEHNR and CDR2 is FQNEAQ in the germline V gene (reference sequence). CDR3 length equals 15 residues. In nucleotides, the CDR3 is TGTGCCAGCAGCTTAGCGGTGGACAGGGGGAGCGGCTACACCTTC. It specifies CASSLAVDRGSGYTF. The full variable domain, in which reference TRBV7-9 and TRBJ1-2 provide the parts outside the CDR3, is DTGVSQNPRHKITKRGQNVTFRCDPISEHNRLYWYRQTLGQGPEFLTYFQNEAQLEKSRLLSDRFSAERPKGSFSTLEIQRTEQGDSAMYLCASSLAVDRGSGYTFGSGTRLTVV.

This clone was found once. The chain recombines TRBV6-6 with TRBJ1-1; TRBD1 matches 12 bases. The CDR3 has 15 amino acids. In germline, CDR1 is MNHNY, CDR2 SVGAGI (reference sequence). Trimming cost V 5 bases and J 3 bases; bases outside gene matches: 4. This CDR3 reads CASSPGTGGYTEAFF. CDR3 in DNA: TGTGCCAGCAGTCCCGGGACAGGGGGCTACACTGAAGCTTTCTTT.

This chain links TRBV7-6 with TRBJ1-1; 10 bases are shared with TRBD1. CDR1 is SGHVS and CDR2 is FNYEAQ in the germline V gene. J lost 0 bases, V lost 0 bases, and 4 bases had no gene match. This CDR3 contains 17 residues. The CDR3 nucleotides read TGTGCCAGCAGCTTAGCTTCGACAGGGGGCGTGAACACTGAAGCTTTCTTT. Its protein is CASSLASTGGVNTEAFF.

This clone appeared many times. The rearrangement links TRBV6-4 to TRBJ2-2, with TRBD1 matching over 9 bases. The germline CDR1 and CDR2 sequences are MRHNA and SNTAGT. This CDR3 has 15 amino acids. With 3 bases clipped from V and 6 bases from J, the junction kept 5 bases outside the gene matches. The CDR3 sequence is CASSEGTGIPGELFF. The CDR3 nucleotides are TGTGCCAGCAGTGAGGGGACAGGGATCCCCGGGGAGCTGTTTTTT.

The V and J genes are TRBV6-1 and TRBJ1-3; D possibly corresponds to TRBD1 (6 bases). CDR3 length equals 17 residues. The germline V and J ends were trimmed by 4 bases and 0 bases, with 16 bases remaining between them. Germline V gene sequence: CDR1 MNHNS, CDR2 SASEGT. The CDR3 bases are TGTGCCAGCAGTGTAAAGAGCGGACAGTCCTCTGGAAACACCATATATTTT. This encodes CASSVKSGQSSGNTIYF.

The V call is TRBV6-1, the J call TRBJ2-1; 10 nucleotides agree with TRBD2. J lost 7 bases, V lost 0 bases, and 3 bases had no gene match. The CDR3 contains 15 residues. Germline values: CDR1 MNHNS, CDR2 SASEGT. CDR3 coding DNA: TGTGCCAGCAGTGAAGCGAGCGGGGGGGCAAATGAGCAGTTCTTC. Amino acid sequence: CASSEASGGANEQFF.

V usage is TRBV10-3 and J usage is TRBJ2-3; 11 positions match TRBD2. CDR1 is ENHRY, CDR2 SYGVKD, per germline. The CDR3 totals 16 residues. V trimming: 3 bases; J trimming: 0 bases; junction bases outside the gene matches: 2. The CDR3, as DNA: TGTGCCATCAGTGAAAGACTAGCGGGGAGCACAGATACGCAGTATTTT. Amino acid sequence: CAISERLAGSTDTQYF.

This chain uses TRBV27 with TRBJ2-2; TRBD2 agrees at 10 bases. The germline CDR1 and CDR2 sequences are MNHEY and SMNVEV (reference sequence). With V trimmed by 1 base and J by 3 bases, 14 bases remained unmatched. This CDR3 region has 20 residues. CDR3 residues: CASSLYGPSGGSADTGELFF. In DNA form, the CDR3 reads TGTGCCAGCAGTTTATATGGCCCTAGCGGGGGCTCGGCTGACACCGGGGAGCTGTTTTTT.

V usage is TRBV30 and J usage is TRBJ1-1, with 7 nucleotides matching TRBD1. Trimming at V came to 0 bases and at J to 6 bases, leaving 7 bases not matched to a gene. This CDR3 spans 14 amino acids. CDR1 is GTSNPN and CDR2 is SVGIG in the germline V gene (reference sequence). The CDR3 DNA reads TGTGCCTGGAGTGTAGGTGGGACAGCGCCTGAAGCTTTCTTT. As protein: CAWSVGGTAPEAFF.

The rearrangement joins TRBV7-6 to TRBJ2-5, with TRBD1 matching over 11 bases. There are 17 residues in the CDR3. Germline CDR1 is SGHVS and CDR2 is FNYEAQ. The junction had 5 bases not matched to a gene; V was cut back by 0 bases and J by 2 bases. CDR3 in DNA: TGTGCCAGCAGCTTAGCAGGCTGGGACAGGGGGCAAGAGACCCAGTACTTC. It translates to CASSLAGWDRGQETQYF.

The V call is TRBV27, the J call TRBJ2-7; D gene ambiguous. CDR3 length: 13 residues. The V and J ends lost 4 bases and 3 bases respectively, with 10 bases between them. Germline CDR1 is MNHEY and CDR2 is SMNVEV (reference sequence). The CDR3 sequence: CASSWRGDYEQYF. The CDR3 DNA follows: TGTGCCAGCAGTTGGAGAGGAGACTACGAGCAGTACTTC.

V usage is TRBV30 and J usage is TRBJ1-5, with D uncertain. The CDR3 sequence is 12 residues long. V was trimmed by 2 bases and J by 7 bases, leaving 9 bases between them. Germline values: CDR1 GTSNPN, CDR2 SVGIG (reference sequence). The CDR3 DNA is TGTGCCTGGAGTCCGGGAAACCAGCCCCAGCATTTT. It specifies CAWSPGNQPQHF.

The chain is built from TRBV7-2 and TRBJ1-2, with 7 bases that match TRBD1. Trimming at V came to 2 bases and at J to 3 bases, leaving 6 bases not matched to a gene. This CDR3 has 15 residues. Germline V gene lookup returns CDR1 SGHTA and CDR2 FQGNSA. The CDR3 region is CASSLTETGHYGYTF. CDR3 bases: TGTGCCAGCAGCTTAACCGAGACAGGGCACTATGGCTACACCTTC.